What follows is one T cell receptor beta chain and its context. The source of the sample is a study of blood T cell repertoires in COVID-19. Assay: immunoSEQ multiplex PCR; the TCRdb copy retains only in-frame clones and omits some. The sample yields under 200,000 clones, roughly nine tenths seen once. Per germline, CDR1 SQVTM and CDR2 ANQGSEA. The V gene end was trimmed by 4 bases and the J gene end by 4 bases; junction bases not matched to a gene: 4. The CDR3 sequence is 13 residues long. Material: peripheral blood. The chain has TRBV29-1 and TRBJ2-3; 8 bases are a match to TRBD2. This clonotype was obtained from a man aged 50 or older with acute or convalescent COVID-19. CDR3 loop: CSVGAGGADTQYF. DNA for the CDR3: TGCAGCGTTGGGGCCGGGGGGGCAGATACGCAGTATTTT.